A selection of T cell receptor beta chains follows, all from one sample in a study of blood T cell repertoires in COVID-19. Only in-frame clones appear in the TCRdb table, and some are missing; sequencing was by immunoSEQ multiplex PCR. The data hold 150,000 to 200,000 clones, with roughly four fifths observed a single time. The sample consisted of peripheral blood. The source of these receptors is a man aged 60-69 years with active or convalescent COVID-19. The CDR3 runs from the conserved cysteine through the conserved F or W. A D gene is named only where the DNA matches it firmly. Size is stated for part of the rows, as once, few or many counts, or as a class when the clone is expanded.

d_gene: TRBD1
v_gene: TRBV5-1
abundance: NA
j_gene: TRBJ1-2
CDR3aa: CASSRGTGYGYTF
CDR3nt: TGCGCCAGCAGCCGAGGGACAGGGTATGGCTACACCTTC

d_gene: NA
v_gene: TRBV25-1
abundance: NA
j_gene: TRBJ1-2
CDR3aa: CASTHRQAGYGYTF
CDR3nt: TGTGCCAGCACGCACAGACAGGCCGGCTATGGCTACACCTTC

d_gene: NA
v_gene: TRBV4-1
abundance: NA
j_gene: TRBJ1-5
CDR3aa: CASSQDRLSNQPQHF
CDR3nt: TGCGCCAGCAGCCAAGATAGACTTAGCAATCAGCCCCAGCATTTT

d_gene: TRBD2
v_gene: TRBV25-1
abundance: NA
j_gene: TRBJ2-1
CDR3aa: CASSGTSGRHITNEQFF
CDR3nt: TGTGCCAGCAGCGGGACTAGCGGGAGGCATATTACCAATGAGCAGTTCTTC

d_gene: NA
v_gene: TRBV5-6
abundance: NA
j_gene: TRBJ2-7
CDR3aa: CASSYTRSSSYEQYF
CDR3nt: TGTGCCAGCAGCTATACGAGGTCAAGCTCCTACGAGCAGTACTTC

d_gene: NA
v_gene: TRBV29-1
abundance: NA
j_gene: TRBJ2-4
CDR3aa: CSVGVRSQGWDIQYF
CDR3nt: TGCAGCGTTGGAGTCCGGTCTCAGGGATGGGACATTCAGTACTTC

d_gene: NA
v_gene: TRBV16
abundance: NA
j_gene: TRBJ2-6
CDR3aa: CASSRAGLQANVLTF
CDR3nt: TGTGCCAGCAGCCGGGCGGGGCTACAGGCCAACGTCCTGACTTTC

d_gene: NA
v_gene: TRBV5-1
abundance: NA
j_gene: TRBJ1-2
CDR3aa: CASSSQSAPGEGGYTF
CDR3nt: TGCGCCAGCAGCTCTCAATCGGCCCCGGGAGAAGGTGGCTACACCTTC

d_gene: NA
v_gene: TRBV7-2
abundance: NA
j_gene: TRBJ2-1
CDR3aa: CASSPQYNEQFF
CDR3nt: TGTGCCAGCAGCCCTCAGTACAATGAGCAGTTCTTC

d_gene: TRBD2
v_gene: TRBV28
abundance: few
j_gene: TRBJ2-3
CDR3aa: CASSHLAGGDTQYF
CDR3nt: TGTGCCAGCAGCCACCTAGCGGGAGGAGATACGCAGTATTTT

d_gene: NA
v_gene: TRBV29-1
abundance: NA
j_gene: TRBJ1-5
CDR3aa: CSVETASNQPQHF
CDR3nt: TGCAGCGTCGAGACAGCTAGCAATCAGCCCCAGCATTTT

d_gene: TRBD1
v_gene: TRBV7-9
abundance: NA
j_gene: TRBJ2-2
CDR3aa: CASSPGQGRPNTGELFF
CDR3nt: TGTGCCAGCAGTCCGGGACAGGGAAGGCCGAACACCGGGGAGCTGTTTTTT

d_gene: TRBD1
v_gene: TRBV6-6
abundance: NA
j_gene: TRBJ1-1
CDR3aa: CASSDRQGINTEAFF
CDR3nt: TGTGCCAGCAGTGACAGACAGGGTATCAACACTGAAGCTTTCTTT

d_gene: NA
v_gene: TRBV19
abundance: NA
j_gene: TRBJ1-5
CDR3aa: CASIPQVHSNQPQHF
CDR3nt: TGTGCCAGTATCCCGCAGGTGCACAGCAATCAGCCCCAGCATTTT

d_gene: TRBD1
v_gene: TRBV6-5
abundance: NA
j_gene: TRBJ2-7
CDR3aa: CASSRDRGGMYEQYF
CDR3nt: TGTGCCAGCAGCCGGGACAGGGGAGGCATGTACGAGCAGTACTTC

d_gene: TRBD1
v_gene: TRBV14
abundance: NA
j_gene: TRBJ1-1
CDR3aa: CASSQAGTGKAFF
CDR3nt: TGTGCCAGCAGCCAAGCCGGGACAGGGAAAGCTTTCTTT

d_gene: TRBD2
v_gene: TRBV19
abundance: NA
j_gene: TRBJ2-1
CDR3aa: CASSIGRLAGALSSYNEQFF
CDR3nt: TGTGCCAGTAGTATAGGGCGGCTAGCGGGGGCCCTGAGCTCCTACAATGAGCAGTTCTTC

d_gene: NA
v_gene: TRBV2
abundance: NA
j_gene: TRBJ1-2
CDR3aa: CASSVLQGNYGYTF
CDR3nt: TGTGCCAGCAGTGTTCTCCAGGGGAACTATGGCTACACCTTC

d_gene: NA
v_gene: TRBV19
abundance: NA
j_gene: TRBJ1-5
CDR3aa: CASSLTAGGGQPQHF
CDR3nt: TGTGCCAGTAGTCTGACAGCGGGGGGAGGTCAGCCCCAGCATTTT

d_gene: NA
v_gene: TRBV11-2
abundance: NA
j_gene: TRBJ1-2
CDR3aa: CASSPTGDYGYTF
CDR3nt: TGTGCCAGCAGCCCCACCGGGGACTATGGCTACACCTTC

d_gene: TRBD1
v_gene: TRBV14
abundance: few
j_gene: TRBJ1-5
CDR3aa: CASSQTGVQPQHF
CDR3nt: TGTGCCAGCAGCCAAACAGGGGTTCAGCCCCAGCATTTT

d_gene: NA
v_gene: TRBV18
abundance: NA
j_gene: TRBJ1-1
CDR3aa: CASSPSPSDTEAFF
CDR3nt: TGTGCCAGCTCACCATCCCCTTCGGACACTGAAGCTTTCTTT